This is a list of T cell receptor beta chains from one sample in a study of T cell repertoires in cytomegalovirus infection. No antigens are known for them. TCRdb called the reads again in MiXCR, with one record for every CDR3 protein. The sample consists of about 920,000 distinct CDR3 sequences, 31% of them appearing once. Sequences were derived from cultured CD8+ T cells from PBMCs, sampled from culture after CMV antigen stimulation. Receptors were obtained from a human donor in good health (CMV status not recorded). Some clones in this sample may be carry-over from other donors' samples. Each CDR3 is given with its conserved first and last residue. The D gene is left open where the match is weak. The listing skips clone size in some rows; elsewhere it reads once, few, many or a size class.

TRBV19	11	TRBJ2-1	NA	NA	TGTGCCAGTAGTATTAGCGGACAGCAGTTCTTC	CASSISGQQFF
TRBV28	18	TRBJ2-5	few	NA	TGTGCCAGCAGTCCTGGACTTAGGGTGTTGGGCAAGCAAGAGACCCAGTACTTC	CASSPGLRVLGKQETQYF
TRBV29-1	13	TRBJ1-2	NA	TRBD1	TGCAGCGTTCCGACAGGGACCGGGCGGGGCTACACCTTC	CSVPTGTGRGYTF
TRBV10-3	13	TRBJ2-3	once	TRBD1	TGTGCCATGGGACAGGGTAGCACAGATACGCAGTATTTT	CAMGQGSTDTQYF
TRBV14	18	TRBJ1-5	NA	NA	TGTGCCAGCAGCCAAGTAGGGGACTTAAGCGGAAGTAGGCAGCCCCAGCATTTT	CASSQVGDLSGSRQPQHF
TRBV7-8	17	TRBJ2-1	many	TRBD1	TGTGCCAGCAGCTTAGTAATAGGATCCGACAGGGGAAATGAGCAGTTCTTC	CASSLVIGSDRGNEQFF
TRBV28	12	TRBJ2-3	few	NA	TGTGCCAGCTCTCCGCGGGCAGGGAATGGTTATTTT	CASSPRAGNGYF
TRBV6-1	15	TRBJ2-3	many	NA	TGTGCCAGCCAGAAGGGGACAATTAGCACAGATACGCAGTATTTT	CASQKGTISTDTQYF
TRBV7-8	14	TRBJ2-3	few	TRBD1	TGTGCCAGCAGCAGGGACAGGGGACCAGATACGCAGTATTTT	CASSRDRGPDTQYF
TRBV6-1	13	TRBJ2-7	many	TRBD1	TGTGCCAGCAGTTCAACAGGGGACTACGAGCAGTACTTC	CASSSTGDYEQYF
TRBV27	15	TRBJ2-5	NA	TRBD1	TGTGCCAGCAGTCCGACAGGGGATCTTTGGGAGACCCAGTACTTC	CASSPTGDLWETQYF
TRBV20-1	15	TRBJ1-3	NA	TRBD1	TGCAGTGCTATCAACCCCAGGGGGGCTGGAAACACCATATATTTT	CSAINPRGAGNTIYF
TRBV2	13	TRBJ2-7	NA	TRBD1	TGTGCCAGCAGGCCACAGGGGGAGAACGAGCAGTACTTC	CASRPQGENEQYF
TRBV28	16	TRBJ2-5	NA	NA	TGTGCCAGCAGTCTACCGACAGCGGTTCTGGGGGAGACCCAGTACTTC	CASSLPTAVLGETQYF
TRBV7-8	17	TRBJ2-3	many	NA	TGTGCCAGCAGCACCGAGTCGGGCCACAGGGCCGGGGATACGCAGTATTTT	CASSTESGHRAGDTQYF
TRBV6-6	16	TRBJ2-2	few	TRBD2	TGTGCCAGCAGTTTCCGGGAGGGGGGCAAGTATGGAGAGCTGTTTTTT	CASSFREGGKYGELFF
TRBV4-2	14	TRBJ2-1	many	NA	TGTGCCAGCAGCCAAGTTGGCACCGATGCAGAGCAGTTCTTC	CASSQVGTDAEQFF
TRBV27	14	TRBJ2-5	NA	NA	TGTGCCAGCAGTTTTTCGGGGGATCTGGAGACCCAGTACTTC	CASSFSGDLETQYF
TRBV7-4	16	TRBJ1-4	few	NA	TGTGCCAGCAGCTTATTGGCGGGGGAAGCTAATGAAAAACTGTTTTTT	CASSLLAGEANEKLFF
TRBV7-8	16	TRBJ2-5	NA	TRBD2	TGTGCCAGCAGACTTCTTTTCGGCGGGGGGACGGAGACCCAGTACTTC	CASRLLFGGGTETQYF
TRBV27	15	TRBJ2-2	few	NA	TGTGCCAGCAGTTCCCCGGGGCGAGGAACCGGGGAGCTGTTTTTT	CASSSPGRGTGELFF
TRBV12-3/TRBV12-4	16	TRBJ2-1	NA	NA	TGTGCCAGCACCCTTAAAGGGGTGAACAGGGCCAATGAGCAGTTCTTC	CASTLKGVNRANEQFF
TRBV19	13	TRBJ1-1	many	NA	TGTGCCAGTAGTATTTCGATGAACACTGAAGCTTTCTTT	CASSISMNTEAFF
TRBV7-8	17	TRBJ2-2	many	TRBD2	TGTGCCAGCAGCCCCCCGAGGCGGGGGACTAACACCGGGGAGCTGTTTTTT	CASSPPRRGTNTGELFF
TRBV3-2	14	TRBJ1-5	NA	NA	TGTGCCAGCAGCCAACAGGGTGGGAATCAGCCCCAGCATTTT	CASSQQGGNQPQHF
TRBV20-1	17	TRBJ1-2	few	TRBD1	TGCAGTGCTAGGGGCCCGATTTATGACAGGGGAGACTATGGCTACACCTTC	CSARGPIYDRGDYGYTF
TRBV4-1	15	TRBJ2-2	NA	TRBD1	TGCGCCAGCAGCCAAGTGACAGGGGCCCACGGGGAGCTGTTTTTT	CASSQVTGAHGELFF
TRBV28	16	TRBJ2-1	few	NA	TGTGCCAGCAGTTTGGACCCCGGGACATTCTACAATGAGCAGTTCTTC	CASSLDPGTFYNEQFF
TRBV5-6	16	TRBJ1-5	few	NA	TGTGCCAGCAGCTTGGAAGGCAGCGGCTTATCCCAGCCCCAGCATTTT	CASSLEGSGLSQPQHF
TRBV14	14	TRBJ1-1	NA	NA	TGTGCCAGCAGCCAAGACACCGGCTCCCGGGGAGCTTTCTTT	CASSQDTGSRGAFF
TRBV4-3	18	TRBJ1-1	NA	TRBD1	TGCGCCAGCAGCCAAGGGGCAGGGGGCTATGGCGCGAACACTGAAGCTTTCTTT	CASSQGAGGYGANTEAFF
TRBV6-2/TRBV6-3	13	TRBJ2-2	NA	TRBD2	TGTGCCAGCAGTCCTGAAGCGGGGGGGGAGCTGTTTTTT	CASSPEAGGELFF
TRBV28	11	TRBJ1-6	NA	NA	TGTGCCAGCAGTTTCGGAGGGGTTCACCACTTT	CASSFGGVHHF
TRBV4-1	14	TRBJ1-2	many	TRBD1	TGCGCCAGCAGCCGAGATGGGACAGGGTATGGCTACACCTTC	CASSRDGTGYGYTF